This is a list of T cell receptor beta chains from one sample in a study of persistence of HIV-infected CD4 T cells. The table came from immunoSEQ multiplex PCR; TCRdb's copy has only in-frame clones and leaves some out. This sample carries tens of thousands of clones, less than 85% of them seen once, and the ten largest clones take roughly 1.8%. Their target antigens are unknown. Material: CD4+ T cells sorted from PBMCs after approximately 19-hour stimulation, obtained from a patient who received antiretroviral therapy. These TCRs come from an adult man with HIV who was CMV-seropositive. CDR3s include the opening cysteine and the closing phenylalanine or tryptophan. D genes are given only for firm matches. Clone sizes are given selectively: once, few, many, or a class where the clone is expanded.

>TRBJ2-3|TRBV28|TRBD2|.
TGTGCCACCTTTACTTACAGCGGGGGATCAACAGATACGCAGTATTTT
CATFTYSGGSTDTQYF
>TRBJ1-2|TRBV4-1|TRBD1|few
TGCGCCAGCAGCCAAGTTCCACAGGGGGCGACGAACACCTTC
CASSQVPQGATNTF
>TRBJ1-2|TRBV7-9|TRBD1|.
TGTGCCAGCAGCTTAGCGATGGAGGACAGGGGGCTAGGGGGCTACACCTTC
CASSLAMEDRGLGGYTF
>TRBJ1-4|TRBV18|.|once
TGTGCCAGCACTGGAGGAATGAATGAAAAACTGTTTTTT
CASTGGMNEKLFF
>TRBJ1-1|TRBV9|.|.
TGTGCCAGCAGCGGAAAAGTCGACACTGAAGCTTTCTTT
CASSGKVDTEAFF
>TRBJ1-5|TRBV19|.|.
TGTGCCAGTAGTATCGGGGGGCCGGGCAATCAGCCCCAGCATTTT
CASSIGGPGNQPQHF
>TRBJ2-7|TRBV2|.|.
TGTGCCAGCAGGTCTTCCTACGAGCAGTACTTC
CASRSSYEQYF
>TRBJ2-7|TRBV7-8|.|few
TGTGCCAGCAGCCCCCTCGGACTGCCTTCCGAGCAGTACTTC
CASSPLGLPSEQYF
>TRBJ2-1|TRBV18|.|few
TGTGCCAGCTCACGAGACAGGGCGGGATACAATGAGCAGTTCTTC
CASSRDRAGYNEQFF
>TRBJ1-3|TRBV5-1|.|.
TGCGCCAGCACCGAACCGGGAGCTGGAAACACCATATATTTT
CASTEPGAGNTIYF
>TRBJ1-2|TRBV4-1|TRBD1|.
TGCGCCAGCAGCCAAGTTCAACCCAACAGGGGCCCCAGGTATGGCTACACCTTC
CASSQVQPNRGPRYGYTF
>TRBJ2-6|TRBV3-1/TRBV3-2|TRBD2|.
TGTGCCAGCAGCCCTTCAGGGAGGGGTGTTCCCTCTGGGGCCAACGTCCTGACTTTC
CASSPSGRGVPSGANVLTF
>TRBJ1-1|TRBV3-1/TRBV3-2|.|few
TGTGCCAGCAGCCAAGGTTGGAGGATGAACACTGAAGCTTTCTTT
CASSQGWRMNTEAFF
>TRBJ1-3|TRBV3-1/TRBV3-2|.|.
TGTGCCAGCAGCCAAAGCTCTGGAAACACCATATATTTT
CASSQSSGNTIYF
>TRBJ2-1|TRBV5-1|.|.
TGCGCCAGCAGCTTGGACCCAGGGCTCTCCTACAATGAGCAGTTCTTC
CASSLDPGLSYNEQFF
>TRBJ1-6|TRBV3-1/TRBV3-2|.|.
TGTGCCAGCAGCCCTGGAACCCTCCGTGGATCACCCCTCCACTTT
CASSPGTLRGSPLHF
>TRBJ2-2|TRBV6-1|TRBD1|.
TGTGCCAGCAGTGCGCGACAGGGGGCGAACACCGGGGAGCTGTTTTTT
CASSARQGANTGELFF
>TRBJ2-2|TRBV24-1|TRBD1|.
TGTGCCACCAGTGATAAGGACAGGGGGTACGGGGAGCTGTTTTTT
CATSDKDRGYGELFF
>TRBJ1-5|TRBV28|.|few
TGTGCCAGCAGCCCCTCGACAGCTCCTAGCAATCAGCCCCAGCATTTT
CASSPSTAPSNQPQHF
>TRBJ2-5|TRBV5-4|TRBD2|.
TGTGCCAGCCAAACTAGCGGGGGACAAGAGACCCAGTACTTC
CASQTSGGQETQYF
>TRBJ1-2|TRBV6-5|.|.
TGTGCCAGTCGACAGGAGGAGGGCTATGGCTACACCTTC
CASRQEEGYGYTF
>TRBJ2-7|TRBV5-4|.|.
TGTGCCAGCAGCTTCGGGCAGTACTACGAGCAGTACTTC
CASSFGQYYEQYF
>TRBJ2-1|TRBV4-2|TRBD1|.
TGTGCCAGCAGCCAGGACAGGGGCAGTTTCAATGAGCAGTTCTTC
CASSQDRGSFNEQFF
>TRBJ2-1|TRBV18|.|.
TGTGCCAGCTCACCCGGAGGGCCCCAATACAATGAGCAGTTCTTC
CASSPGGPQYNEQFF
>TRBJ2-2|TRBV28|.|.
TGTGCCAGCAGTTGGAAGTCCGGGGAGCTGTTTTTT
CASSWKSGELFF
>TRBJ1-6|TRBV6-5|.|.
TGTGCCAGCAGCGCAGGGAGCCCCTATAATTCACCCCTCCACTTT
CASSAGSPYNSPLHF
>TRBJ2-6|TRBV7-6|.|.
TGTGCCAGCAGAGACAGGCCTTGGGGGGCCAACGTCCTGACTTTC
CASRDRPWGANVLTF
>TRBJ2-7|TRBV9|TRBD1|.
TGTGCCAGCAGCCGTTACTCGGGACAGGTTATCGAGCAGTACTTC
CASSRYSGQVIEQYF
>TRBJ1-5|TRBV15|.|few
TGTGCCACCAGCAGCTTTGGGGGGCGCAATCAGCCCCAGCATTTT
CATSSFGGRNQPQHF
>TRBJ2-1|TRBV6-5|TRBD2|.
TGTGCCAGCAGTACGGCGGGGGGGCAAGGTGAGCAGTTCTTC
CASSTAGGQGEQFF
>TRBJ2-7|TRBV5-5|TRBD2|.
TGTGCCAGCAGCTTGGCTAGCGGTTCCTACGAGCAGTACTTC
CASSLASGSYEQYF
>TRBJ1-4|TRBV4-1|.|.
TGCGCCAGCAGCCAAGATAGGACGGGACATTCTAATGAAAAACTGTTTTTT
CASSQDRTGHSNEKLFF
>TRBJ1-4|TRBV13|.|.
TGTGCCAGCAGCTTATCCGGGGGCGTTACGAAAAAACTGTTTTTT
CASSLSGGVTKKLFF
>TRBJ2-6|TRBV4-1|.|.
TGCGCCAGCAGCCAAGAGGGATCAGGGTCCTCTGGGGCCAACGTCCTGACTTTC
CASSQEGSGSSGANVLTF
>TRBJ1-5|TRBV20-1|.|.
TGCAGTGCTAGTCAGCAGGGATACGGGAATCAGCCCCAGCATTTT
CSASQQGYGNQPQHF
>TRBJ1-2|TRBV5-1|.|.
TGCGCCAGCAGCTTGGGGCAGCTCTATGGCTACACCTTC
CASSLGQLYGYTF
>TRBJ2-7|TRBV6-1|TRBD1|.
TGTGCCAGCAGTGAAGGGCAGGGGGCGTTCTACGAGCAGTACTTC
CASSEGQGAFYEQYF
>TRBJ1-1|TRBV13|.|once
TGTGCCAGCAGCTTAGGTATCTCAGGGAACACTGAAGCTTTCTTT
CASSLGISGNTEAFF
>TRBJ2-2|TRBV10-1|.|.
TGCGCCAGCAGTGATCCCGTCACCGGGGAGCTGTTTTTT
CASSDPVTGELFF
>TRBJ1-1|TRBV19|TRBD1|.
TGTGCCAGTCAATTACAGGGGCCGAACACTGAAGCTTTCTTT
CASQLQGPNTEAFF
>TRBJ1-4|TRBV15|TRBD1|.
TGTGCCACCAGCAGAGGAATTGGGACAGACTACCTTAATGAAAAACTGTTTTTT
CATSRGIGTDYLNEKLFF
>TRBJ1-1|TRBV19|.|few
TGTGCCAGTAGTATTCAAACGGACCCCAAGAGGACTGAAGCTTTCTTT
CASSIQTDPKRTEAFF
>TRBJ1-4|TRBV2|TRBD1|few
TGTGCCAGCAGGGGGCCACAGGGGGCGTCGGGGAAACTGTTTTTT
CASRGPQGASGKLFF
>TRBJ2-7|TRBV12-2|.|.
TGTGCAAGTCGCTTAGTGGGTGCAATGAGCTCCTACGAGCAGTACTTC
CASRLVGAMSSYEQYF
>TRBJ1-2|TRBV21-1|.|.
TGTGCCAGCAGCATGAGGGGTCGATTATCCTATGGCTACACCTTC
CASSMRGRLSYGYTF
>TRBJ1-2|TRBV10-3|TRBD1|.
TGTGCCATCAGTAACGGACAGGGAGCCTATGGCTACACCTTC
CAISNGQGAYGYTF
>TRBJ1-4|TRBV5-1|TRBD1|.
TGCGCCAGCAGCAACGGACAGGTAGCAACTAATGAAAAACTGTTTTTT
CASSNGQVATNEKLFF
>TRBJ1-5|TRBV27|.|.
TGTGCCAGCAGTGAGCGGATCAATCAGCCCCAGCATTTT
CASSERINQPQHF
>TRBJ2-3|TRBV5-1|.|.
TGCGCCAGCAGCTTGGTCCTAGCGAGCACAGATACGCAGTATTTT
CASSLVLASTDTQYF
>TRBJ2-3|TRBV5-1|.|.
TGCGCCAGCAGCTTAGGAAGGGGTTCCACAGATACGCAGTATTTT
CASSLGRGSTDTQYF
>TRBJ1-2|TRBV2|.|.
TGTGCCAGCAAGGGAGACAGCTATGGCTACACCTTC
CASKGDSYGYTF
>TRBJ1-6|TRBV19|.|.
TGTGCCAGTAGTAGTGATGGGGACTCACCCCTCCACTTT
CASSSDGDSPLHF
>TRBJ2-7|TRBV3-1/TRBV3-2|TRBD1|.
TGTGCCAGCAGCCCCGATGGGGACAGGGTCTCCTACGAGCAGTACTTC
CASSPDGDRVSYEQYF
>TRBJ2-1|TRBV2|TRBD1|.
TGTGCCAGCATATCTGACAGGGGGCAGAATGAGCAGTTCTTC
CASISDRGQNEQFF
>TRBJ2-7|TRBV6-6|TRBD2|.
TGTGCCAGCAGCTTTAGCGGGGTTCGCTACGAGCAGTACTTC
CASSFSGVRYEQYF
>TRBJ1-1|TRBV15|.|once
TGTGCCACCAGCAGATCCGGCCGGTTTGAAGCTTTCTTT
CATSRSGRFEAFF
>TRBJ2-1|TRBV7-9|TRBD2|.
TGTGCCAGCAGCTTAGGGACTAGCTATGAGCAGTTCTTC
CASSLGTSYEQFF
>TRBJ2-1|TRBV6-5|TRBD1|.
TGTGCCAGCTGCCGGGACAGGGCCTCTAATGAGCAGTTCTTC
CASCRDRASNEQFF
>TRBJ1-2|TRBV28|.|.
TGTGCCAGCAGTTCCAGGGGAGACTACACCTTC
CASSSRGDYTF
>TRBJ2-7|TRBV5-4|TRBD1|.
TGTGCCAGCAGGGTGGACAGGGCTCTTTCCTACGAGCAGTACTTC
CASRVDRALSYEQYF